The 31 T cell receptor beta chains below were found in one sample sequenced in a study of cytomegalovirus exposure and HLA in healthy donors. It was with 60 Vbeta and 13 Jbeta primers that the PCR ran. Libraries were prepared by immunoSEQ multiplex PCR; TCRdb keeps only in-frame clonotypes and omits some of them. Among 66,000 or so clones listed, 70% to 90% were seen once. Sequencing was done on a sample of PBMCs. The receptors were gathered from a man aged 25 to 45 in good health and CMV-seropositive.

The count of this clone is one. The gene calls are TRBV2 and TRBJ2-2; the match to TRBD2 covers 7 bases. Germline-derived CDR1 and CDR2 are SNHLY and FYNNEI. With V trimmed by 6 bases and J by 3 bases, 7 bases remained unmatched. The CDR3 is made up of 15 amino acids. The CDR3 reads CASRSSRGDTGELFF. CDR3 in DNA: TGTGCCAGCAGGTCTTCACGGGGGGACACCGGGGAGCTGTTTTTT.

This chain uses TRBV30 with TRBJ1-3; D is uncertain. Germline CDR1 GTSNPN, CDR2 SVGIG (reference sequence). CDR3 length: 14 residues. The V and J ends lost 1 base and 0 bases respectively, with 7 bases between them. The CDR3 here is CAWSGESSGNTIYF. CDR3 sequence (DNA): TGTGCCTGGAGTGGGGAGAGCTCTGGAAACACCATATATTTT.

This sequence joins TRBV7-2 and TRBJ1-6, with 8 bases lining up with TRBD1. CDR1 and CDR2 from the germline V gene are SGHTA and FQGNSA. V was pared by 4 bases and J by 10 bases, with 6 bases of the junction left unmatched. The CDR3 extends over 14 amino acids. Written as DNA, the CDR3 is TGTGCCAGCAGCTCGAGGACAGGGCGGTCACCCCTCCACTTT. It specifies CASSSRTGRSPLHF.

CDR3 region: CASSLNGQETQYF. The CDR3 coding sequence is TGCGCCAGCAGCTTGAACGGGCAAGAGACCCAGTACTTC. The gene calls are TRBV5-1 and TRBJ2-5; no clear D. Germline CDR1 is SGHRS and CDR2 is YFSETQ. The CDR3 has 13 residues. Trimming took 1 base from V and 2 from J, leaving 6 bases between them.

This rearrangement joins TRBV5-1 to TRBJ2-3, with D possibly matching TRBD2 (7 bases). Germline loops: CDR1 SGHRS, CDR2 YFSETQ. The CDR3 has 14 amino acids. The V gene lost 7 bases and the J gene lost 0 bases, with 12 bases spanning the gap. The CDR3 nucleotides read TGCGCCAGCTCCGGGGGGCGGAGCACAGATACGCAGTATTTT. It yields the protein CASSGGRSTDTQYF. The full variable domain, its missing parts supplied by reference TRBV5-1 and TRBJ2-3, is KAGVTQTPRYLIKTRGQQVTLSCSPISGHRSVSWYQQTPGQGLQFLFEYFSETQRNKGNFPGRFSGRQFSNSRSEMNVSTLELGDSALYLCASSGGRSTDTQYFGPGTRLTVL.

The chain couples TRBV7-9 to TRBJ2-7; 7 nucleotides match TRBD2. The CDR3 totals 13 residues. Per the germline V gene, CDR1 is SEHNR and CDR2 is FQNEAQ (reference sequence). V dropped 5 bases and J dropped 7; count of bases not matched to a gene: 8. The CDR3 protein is CASSQTWGGEQYF. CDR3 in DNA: TGTGCCAGCAGCCAGACCTGGGGAGGGGAGCAGTACTTC.

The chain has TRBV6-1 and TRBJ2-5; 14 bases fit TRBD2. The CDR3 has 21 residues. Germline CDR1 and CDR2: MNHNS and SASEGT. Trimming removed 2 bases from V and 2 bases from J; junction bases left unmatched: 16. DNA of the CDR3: TGTGCCAGCAGTGAAATCGGGACCGGGACTAGCGGGAGCGCCAGACAAGAGACCCAGTACTTC. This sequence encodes CASSEIGTGTSGSARQETQYF.

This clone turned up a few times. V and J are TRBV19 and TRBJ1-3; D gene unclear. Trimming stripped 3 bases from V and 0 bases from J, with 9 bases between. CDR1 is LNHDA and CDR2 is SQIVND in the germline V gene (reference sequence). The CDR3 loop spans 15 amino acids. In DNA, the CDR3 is TGTGCCAGTAGTATCTCCTCCCTCTCTGGAAACACCATATATTTT. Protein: CASSISSLSGNTIYF.

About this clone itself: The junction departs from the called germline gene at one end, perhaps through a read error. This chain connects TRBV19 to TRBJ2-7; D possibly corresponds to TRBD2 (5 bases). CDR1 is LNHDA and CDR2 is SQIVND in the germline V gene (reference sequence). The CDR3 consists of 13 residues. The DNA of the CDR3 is TGTGCCAGCTGTTTGGGGAGCTCCTCCGAGCAGTACTTC. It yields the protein CASCLGSSSEQYF. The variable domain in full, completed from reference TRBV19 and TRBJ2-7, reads DGGITQSPKYLFRKEGQNVTLSCEQNLNHDAMYWYRQDPGQGLRLIYYSQIVNDFQKGDIAEGYSVSREKKESFPLTVTSAQKNPTAFYLCASCLGSSSEQYFGPGTRLTVT.

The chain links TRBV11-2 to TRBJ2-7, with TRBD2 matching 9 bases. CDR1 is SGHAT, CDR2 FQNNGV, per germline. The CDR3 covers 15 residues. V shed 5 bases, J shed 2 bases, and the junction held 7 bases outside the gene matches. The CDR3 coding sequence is TGTGCCAGCAGCCAATCTAGCGGGATAACCTACGAGCAGTACTTC. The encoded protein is CASSQSSGITYEQYF.

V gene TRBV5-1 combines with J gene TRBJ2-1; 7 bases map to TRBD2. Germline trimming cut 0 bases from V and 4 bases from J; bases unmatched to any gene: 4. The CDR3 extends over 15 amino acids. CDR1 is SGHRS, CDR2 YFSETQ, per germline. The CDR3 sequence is CASSLVSGLYNEQFF. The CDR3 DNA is TGCGCCAGCAGCTTGGTTAGCGGGTTATACAATGAGCAGTTCTTC. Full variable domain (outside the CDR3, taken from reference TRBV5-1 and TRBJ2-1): KAGVTQTPRYLIKTRGQQVTLSCSPISGHRSVSWYQQTPGQGLQFLFEYFSETQRNKGNFPGRFSGRQFSNSRSEMNVSTLELGDSALYLCASSLVSGLYNEQFFGPGTRLTVL.

CDR3 in amino acids: CASSSGRGQETQYF. In DNA, the CDR3 is TGTGCCAGCAGCTCTGGACGGGGCCAAGAGACCCAGTACTTC. The genes are TRBV7-2 and TRBJ2-5; D may be TRBD2 (5 bases). V was cut by 4 bases and J by 1 base, with 10 bases left in between. CDR1 and CDR2 (germline): SGHTA, FQGNSA. The CDR3 consists of 14 residues.

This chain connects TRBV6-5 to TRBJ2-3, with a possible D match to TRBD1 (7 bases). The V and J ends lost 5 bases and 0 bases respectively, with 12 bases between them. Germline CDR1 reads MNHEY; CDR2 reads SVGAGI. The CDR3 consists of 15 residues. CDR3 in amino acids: CASSPAGGSTDTQYF. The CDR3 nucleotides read TGTGCCAGCAGTCCCGCAGGGGGGAGCACAGATACGCAGTATTTT.

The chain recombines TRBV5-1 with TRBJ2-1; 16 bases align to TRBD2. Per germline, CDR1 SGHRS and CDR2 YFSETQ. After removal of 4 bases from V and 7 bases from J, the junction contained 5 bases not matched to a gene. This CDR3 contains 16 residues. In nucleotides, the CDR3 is TGCGCCAGCAGCCCCCCGGGACTAGCGGGAGGGAATGAGCAGTTCTTC. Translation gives CASSPPGLAGGNEQFF.

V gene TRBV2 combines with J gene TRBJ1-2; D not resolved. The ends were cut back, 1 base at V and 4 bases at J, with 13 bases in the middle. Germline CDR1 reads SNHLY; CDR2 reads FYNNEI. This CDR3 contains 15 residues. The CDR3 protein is CASSEDSGVGYGYTF. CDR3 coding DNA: TGTGCCAGCAGTGAAGACAGCGGCGTTGGCTATGGCTACACCTTC.

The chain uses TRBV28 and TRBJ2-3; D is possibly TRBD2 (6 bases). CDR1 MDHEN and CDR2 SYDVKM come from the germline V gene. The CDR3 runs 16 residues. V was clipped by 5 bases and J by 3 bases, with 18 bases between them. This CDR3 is CASSPSISGFTDTQYF. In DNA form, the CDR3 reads TGTGCCAGCAGTCCCTCAATTAGCGGCTTTACAGATACGCAGTATTTT.

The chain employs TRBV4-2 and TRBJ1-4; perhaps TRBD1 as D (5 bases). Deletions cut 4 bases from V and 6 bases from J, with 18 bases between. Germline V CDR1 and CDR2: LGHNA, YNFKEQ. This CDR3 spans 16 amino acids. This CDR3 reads CASSPPDSRGYEKLFF. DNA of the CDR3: TGTGCCAGCAGCCCGCCCGACAGCCGGGGGTATGAAAAACTGTTTTTT.

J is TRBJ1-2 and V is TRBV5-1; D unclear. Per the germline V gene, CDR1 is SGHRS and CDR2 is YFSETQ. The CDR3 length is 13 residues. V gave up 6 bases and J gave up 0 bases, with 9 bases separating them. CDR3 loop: CASTDGTNYGYTF. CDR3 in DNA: TGCGCCAGCACCGACGGGACTAACTATGGCTACACCTTC.

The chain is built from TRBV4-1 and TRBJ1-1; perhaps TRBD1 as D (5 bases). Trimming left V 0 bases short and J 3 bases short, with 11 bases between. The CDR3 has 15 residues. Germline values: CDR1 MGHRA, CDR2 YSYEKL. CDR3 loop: CASSQDGGVHTEAFF. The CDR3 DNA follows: TGCGCCAGCAGCCAAGACGGGGGGGTCCACACTGAAGCTTTCTTT.

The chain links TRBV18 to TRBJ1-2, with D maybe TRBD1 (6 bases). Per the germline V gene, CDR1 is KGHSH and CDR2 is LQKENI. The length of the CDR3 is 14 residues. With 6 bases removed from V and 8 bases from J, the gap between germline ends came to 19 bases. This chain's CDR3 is CASSRTDTRNGYTF. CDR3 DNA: TGTGCCAGCTCCCGGACAGATACCCGAAACGGCTACACCTTC.

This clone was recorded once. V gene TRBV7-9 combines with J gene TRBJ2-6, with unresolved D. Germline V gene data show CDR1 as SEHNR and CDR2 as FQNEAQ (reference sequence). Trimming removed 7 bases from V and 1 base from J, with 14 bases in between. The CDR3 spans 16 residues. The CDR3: CASTSSIGSGANVLTF. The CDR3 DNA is TGTGCCAGCACCTCCTCCATCGGGTCTGGGGCCAACGTCCTGACTTTC.

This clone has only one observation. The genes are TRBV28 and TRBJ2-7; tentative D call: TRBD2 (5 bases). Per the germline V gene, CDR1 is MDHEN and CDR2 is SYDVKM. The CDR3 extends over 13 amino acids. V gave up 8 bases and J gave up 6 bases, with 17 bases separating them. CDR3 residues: CASSRGEDAEQYF. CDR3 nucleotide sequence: TGTGCCAGCTCCCGGGGAGAAGACGCCGAGCAGTACTTC. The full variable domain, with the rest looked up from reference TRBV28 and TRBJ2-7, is DVKVTQSSRYLVKRTGEKVFLECVQDMDHENMFWYRQDPGLGLRLIYFSYDVKMKEKGDIPEGYSVSREKKERFSLILESASTNQTSMYLCASSRGEDAEQYFGPGTRLTVT.

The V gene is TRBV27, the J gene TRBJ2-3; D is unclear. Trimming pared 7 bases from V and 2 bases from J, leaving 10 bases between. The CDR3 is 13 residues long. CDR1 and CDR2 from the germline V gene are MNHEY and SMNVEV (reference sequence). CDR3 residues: CASIGVSTDTQYF. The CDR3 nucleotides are TGTGCCAGCATAGGAGTATCCACAGATACGCAGTATTTT.

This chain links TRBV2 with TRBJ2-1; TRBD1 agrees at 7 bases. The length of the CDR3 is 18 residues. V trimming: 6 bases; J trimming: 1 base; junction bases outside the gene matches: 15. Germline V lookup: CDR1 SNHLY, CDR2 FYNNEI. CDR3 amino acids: CASSWTGEEGASYNEQFF. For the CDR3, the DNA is TGTGCCAGCAGCTGGACGGGTGAAGAGGGGGCTTCCTACAATGAGCAGTTCTTC.

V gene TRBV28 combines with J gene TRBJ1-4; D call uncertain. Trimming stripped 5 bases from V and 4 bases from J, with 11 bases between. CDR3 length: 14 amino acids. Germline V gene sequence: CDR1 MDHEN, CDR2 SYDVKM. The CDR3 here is CASSTGSGNEKLFF. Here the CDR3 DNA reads TGTGCCAGCAGTACCGGTTCTGGTAATGAAAAACTGTTTTTT.

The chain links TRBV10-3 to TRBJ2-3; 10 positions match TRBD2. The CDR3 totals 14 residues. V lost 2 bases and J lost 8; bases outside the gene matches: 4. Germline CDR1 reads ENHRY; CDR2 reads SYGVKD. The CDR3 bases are TGTGCCATCAGTGAGACTAGCGGGGCCCTTACGCAGTATTTT. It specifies CAISETSGALTQYF.

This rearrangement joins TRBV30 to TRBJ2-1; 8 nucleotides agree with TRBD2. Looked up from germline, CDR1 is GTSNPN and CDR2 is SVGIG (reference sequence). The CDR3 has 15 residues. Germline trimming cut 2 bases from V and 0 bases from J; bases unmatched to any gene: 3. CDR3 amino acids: CAWSRSGSSYNEQFF. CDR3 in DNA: TGTGCCTGGAGTAGAAGCGGGAGCTCCTACAATGAGCAGTTCTTC.

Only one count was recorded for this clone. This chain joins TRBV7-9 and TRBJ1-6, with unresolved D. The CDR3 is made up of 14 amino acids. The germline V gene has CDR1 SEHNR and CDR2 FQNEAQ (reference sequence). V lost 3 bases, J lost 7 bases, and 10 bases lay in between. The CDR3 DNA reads TGTGCCAGCAGCTTTCGAGACACCAATTCACCCCTCCACTTT. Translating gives CASSFRDTNSPLHF.

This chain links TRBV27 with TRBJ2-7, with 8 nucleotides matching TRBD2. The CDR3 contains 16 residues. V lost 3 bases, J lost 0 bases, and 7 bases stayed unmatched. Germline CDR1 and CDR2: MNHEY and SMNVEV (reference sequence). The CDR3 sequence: CASSLKGGGISYEQYF. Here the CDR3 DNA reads TGTGCCAGCAGTTTGAAGGGCGGGGGGATCTCCTACGAGCAGTACTTC.

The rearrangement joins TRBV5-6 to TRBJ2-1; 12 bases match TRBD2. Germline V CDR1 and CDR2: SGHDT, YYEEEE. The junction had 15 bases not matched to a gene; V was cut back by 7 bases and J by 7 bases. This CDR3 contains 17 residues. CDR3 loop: CASSSPRASGRGNEQFF. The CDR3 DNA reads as TGTGCCAGCTCCTCACCACGGGCTAGCGGGAGGGGAAATGAGCAGTTCTTC.

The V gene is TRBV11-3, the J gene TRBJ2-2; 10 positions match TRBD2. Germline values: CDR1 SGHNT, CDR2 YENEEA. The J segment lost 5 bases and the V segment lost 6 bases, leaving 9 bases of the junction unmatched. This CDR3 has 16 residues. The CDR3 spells CASSFLAGVGTGELFF. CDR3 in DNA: TGTGCCAGCAGTTTCCTAGCGGGAGTAGGAACCGGGGAGCTGTTTTTT.